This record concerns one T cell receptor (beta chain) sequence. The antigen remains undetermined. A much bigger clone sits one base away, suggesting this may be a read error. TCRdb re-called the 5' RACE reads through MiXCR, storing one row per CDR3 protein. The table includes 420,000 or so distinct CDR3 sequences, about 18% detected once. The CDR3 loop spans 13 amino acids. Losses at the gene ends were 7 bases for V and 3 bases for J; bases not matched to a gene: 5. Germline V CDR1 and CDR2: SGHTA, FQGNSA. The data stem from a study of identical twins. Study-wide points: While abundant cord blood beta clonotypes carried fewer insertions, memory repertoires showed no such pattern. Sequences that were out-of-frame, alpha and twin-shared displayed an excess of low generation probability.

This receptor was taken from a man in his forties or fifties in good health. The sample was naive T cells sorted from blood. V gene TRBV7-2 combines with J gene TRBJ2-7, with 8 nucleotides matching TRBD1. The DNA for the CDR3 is TGTGCCAGCACCCGGACAGGGAGCTACGAGCAGTACTTC. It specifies CASTRTGSYEQYF.